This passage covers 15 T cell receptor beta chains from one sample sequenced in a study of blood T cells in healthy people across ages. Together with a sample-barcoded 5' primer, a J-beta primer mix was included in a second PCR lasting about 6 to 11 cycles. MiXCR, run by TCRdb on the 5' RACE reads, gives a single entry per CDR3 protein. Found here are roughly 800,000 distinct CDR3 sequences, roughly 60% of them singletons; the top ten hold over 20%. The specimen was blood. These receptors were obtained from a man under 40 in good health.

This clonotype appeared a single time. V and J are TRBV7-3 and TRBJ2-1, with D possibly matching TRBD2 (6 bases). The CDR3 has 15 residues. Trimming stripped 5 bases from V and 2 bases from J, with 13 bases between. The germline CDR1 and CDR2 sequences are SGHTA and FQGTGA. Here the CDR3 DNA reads TGTGCCAGCAGCCTAAGCGGGTCGACCTACAATGAGCAGTTCTTC. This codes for CASSLSGSTYNEQFF.

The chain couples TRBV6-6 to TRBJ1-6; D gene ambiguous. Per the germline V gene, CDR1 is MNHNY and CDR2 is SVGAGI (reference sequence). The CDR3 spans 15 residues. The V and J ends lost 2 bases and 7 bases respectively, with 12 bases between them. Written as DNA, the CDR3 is TGTGCCAGCAGTTACGTGGCCAAGGAAAATTCACCCCTCCACTTT. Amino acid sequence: CASSYVAKENSPLHF.

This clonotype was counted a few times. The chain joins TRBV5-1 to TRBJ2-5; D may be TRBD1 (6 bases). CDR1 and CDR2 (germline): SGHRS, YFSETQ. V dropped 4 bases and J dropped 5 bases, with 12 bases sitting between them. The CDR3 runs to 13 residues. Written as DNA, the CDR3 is TGCGCCAGCAGCAAACAGGGCTCCGAGACCCAGTACTTC. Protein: CASSKQGSETQYF.

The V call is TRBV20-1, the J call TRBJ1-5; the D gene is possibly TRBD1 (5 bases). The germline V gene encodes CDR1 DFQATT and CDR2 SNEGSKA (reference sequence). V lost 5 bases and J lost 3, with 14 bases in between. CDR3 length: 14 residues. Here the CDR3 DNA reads TGCAGTGCTCGCGGGACCCACATCAATCAGCCCCAGCATTTT. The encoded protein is CSARGTHINQPQHF.

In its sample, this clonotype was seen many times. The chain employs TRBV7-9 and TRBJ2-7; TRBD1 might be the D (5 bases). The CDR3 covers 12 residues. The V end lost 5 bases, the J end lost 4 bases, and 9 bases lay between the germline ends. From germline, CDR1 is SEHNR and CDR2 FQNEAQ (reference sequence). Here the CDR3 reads CASSAQGYEQYF. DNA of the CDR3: TGTGCCAGCAGCGCCCAGGGTTACGAGCAGTACTTC.

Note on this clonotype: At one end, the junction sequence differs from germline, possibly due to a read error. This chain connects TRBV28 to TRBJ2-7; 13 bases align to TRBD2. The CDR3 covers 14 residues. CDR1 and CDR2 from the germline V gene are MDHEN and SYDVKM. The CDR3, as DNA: TGTGCCGGCAGAGAAGGGACTAGCGGGAACGAGCAGTACTTC. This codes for CAGREGTSGNEQYF.

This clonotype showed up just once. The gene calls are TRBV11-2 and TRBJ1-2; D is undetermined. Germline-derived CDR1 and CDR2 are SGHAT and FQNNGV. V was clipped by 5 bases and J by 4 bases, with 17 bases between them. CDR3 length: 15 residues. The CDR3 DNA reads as TGTGCCAGCAGCGCCCGGTCAGGCCGGGGCTATGGCTACACCTTC. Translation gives CASSARSGRGYGYTF.

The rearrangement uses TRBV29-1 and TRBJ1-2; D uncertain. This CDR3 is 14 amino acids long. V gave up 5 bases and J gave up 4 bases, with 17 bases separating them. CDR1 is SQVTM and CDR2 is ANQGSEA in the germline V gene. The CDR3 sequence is CSVHSFGETYGYTF. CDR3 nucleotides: TGCAGCGTTCATTCTTTCGGGGAGACCTATGGCTACACCTTC.

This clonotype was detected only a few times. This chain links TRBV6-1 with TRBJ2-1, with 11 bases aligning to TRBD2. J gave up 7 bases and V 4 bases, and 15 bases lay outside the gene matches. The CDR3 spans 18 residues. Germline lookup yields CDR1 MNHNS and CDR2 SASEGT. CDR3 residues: CASSALLFLAGGRNEQFF. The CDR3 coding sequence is TGTGCCAGCAGTGCTTTATTGTTCCTAGCGGGGGGTAGGAATGAGCAGTTCTTC.

The chain's CDR3 is CASTQGTFNEQYF. The CDR3 DNA is TGTGCCAGCACACAGGGGACCTTCAATGAGCAGTACTTC. The J gene is TRBJ2-7, the V gene TRBV12-3 or TRBV12-4; 7 positions match TRBD1. After removal of 7 bases from V and 7 bases from J, the junction contained 10 bases not matched to a gene. This CDR3 is 13 amino acids long.

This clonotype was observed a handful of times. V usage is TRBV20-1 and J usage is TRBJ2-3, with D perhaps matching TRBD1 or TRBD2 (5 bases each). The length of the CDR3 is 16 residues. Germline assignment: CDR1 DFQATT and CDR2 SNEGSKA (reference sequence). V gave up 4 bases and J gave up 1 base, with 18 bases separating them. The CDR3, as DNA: TGCAGTGCTATCCTAGGACGGCAGGGAGGCACAGATACGCAGTATTTT. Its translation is CSAILGRQGGTDTQYF.

CDR3 sequence reads: CASSLDGGDSYNEQFF. DNA of the CDR3: TGCGCCAGCAGCTTGGATGGGGGGGACTCCTACAATGAGCAGTTCTTC. The chain carries TRBV5-1 and TRBJ2-1, with 7 positions matching TRBD2. Unmatched junction bases numbered 3, after V lost 0 bases and J lost 0 bases. This CDR3 region has 16 residues. Germline values: CDR1 SGHRS, CDR2 YFSETQ. Full variable domain (missing parts from reference TRBV5-1 and TRBJ2-1): KAGVTQTPRYLIKTRGQQVTLSCSPISGHRSVSWYQQTPGQGLQFLFEYFSETQRNKGNFPGRFSGRQFSNSRSEMNVSTLELGDSALYLCASSLDGGDSYNEQFFGPGTRLTVL.

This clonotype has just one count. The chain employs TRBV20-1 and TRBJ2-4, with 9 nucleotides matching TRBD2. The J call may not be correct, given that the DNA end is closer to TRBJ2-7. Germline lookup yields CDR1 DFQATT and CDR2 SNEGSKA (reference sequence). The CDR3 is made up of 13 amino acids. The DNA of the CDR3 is TGCAGTGCTAGACCTAGCGGGACGTACGAGCAGTACTTC. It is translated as CSARPSGTYEQYF.

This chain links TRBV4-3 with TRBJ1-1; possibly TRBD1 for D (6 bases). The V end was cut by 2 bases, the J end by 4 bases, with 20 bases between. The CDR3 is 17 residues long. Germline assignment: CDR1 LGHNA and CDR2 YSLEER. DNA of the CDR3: TGCGCCAGCAGCCAACTCTCACACAATGACAGGCCCACTGAAGCTTTCTTT. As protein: CASSQLSHNDRPTEAFF.

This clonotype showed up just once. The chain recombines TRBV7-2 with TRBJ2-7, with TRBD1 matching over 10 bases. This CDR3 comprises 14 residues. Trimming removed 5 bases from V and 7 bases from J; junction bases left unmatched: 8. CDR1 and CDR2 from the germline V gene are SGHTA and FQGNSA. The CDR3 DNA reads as TGTGCCAGCAGCGTAAATCCGGGACAGGGGGAGCAGTACTTC. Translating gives CASSVNPGQGEQYF.